This T cell receptor (beta chain) was observed in a study of precursors of human CD4 cytotoxic T cells (dated by TCRdb to 2017 to 2018). General notes on the study: CD4+ memory subsets from around 13 donors in total were covered by the bulk TCR-seq analysis. TCR-seq analysis of about 14 donors yielded TCRalpha and TCRbeta chain sequences (table S7).

The instrument given in TCRdb is Illumina MiSeq. For the original study's pipeline: To quantify repertoire diversity, the Shannon-Wiener index was calculated using VDJtools. A TCRbeta clonotype was considered expanded if its clonotype frequency was 3 or more. Using fastp trimming at Q25 and MiXCR clonotype assembly, TCRdb reanalyzed the public sequencing data and kept in-frame beta chains. Under each unique CDR3 protein, matching rows form one entry showing the most common genes and DNA. These V and J calls rely on TCRdb rather than the paper's analysis. The sample table contains about 470 distinct CDR3 sequences; only one count was recorded for around a sixth of them. Of the sample, 12% is held by the ten largest clones. Based on its abundance in the sample, this clonotype is large (0.1 to 1%). Its antigen is still unknown. The record has no base qualities; no much larger clone is one base away. Broader findings and caveats from the paper: IL-7Rhigh and IL-7R- TEMRA subsets showed more restricted TCR repertoires, with lower diversity and more expanded clonotypes, than TCM and TEM subsets. Only about 95% of the 14 donors were included in some bulk TCR-seq comparisons, suggesting that not every subset was available for every donor. The limitation that the direction of differentiation between precursor and effector cells cannot be definitively established by a human observational design was noted by the authors. A bigger share of IL-7Rhigh TEMRA clonotypes consisted of expanded effector clonotypes than was the case for TEM or TCM clonotypes.

Bulk UMI-based TCR sequencing was performed on four sorted CD4+ memory subsets (TCM, TEM, IL-7Rhigh TEMRA, IL-7R- TEMRA) to test a precursor-effector relationship among CD4 cytotoxic T cells. Cells were obtained from peripheral blood mononuclear cells that had been isolated from human blood. The V and J ends are trimmed by 6 bases and 9 bases, leaving 12 bases between them. CDR1 and CDR2 are drawn from the germline V gene: SQVTM, ANQGSEA. The CDR3 covers 11 residues, taking in both the cysteine and the phenylalanine. CDR3 DNA is the only sequence kept; it has 33 bases, read in frame from the first base.

The sequence links TRBV29-1 to TRBJ2-1; matching of 6 bases hints at TRBD1 as the D gene. This receptor was obtained from a human donor in good health. The sequenced sample consisted of memory CD4+ T cells from blood (PBMCs). The CDR3 amino acid sequence is: CSVGHNGEQFF. The nucleotide sequence reads TGCAGCGTGGGACACAACGGTGAGCAGTTCTTC.